The rows below give T cell receptor beta chains drawn from one sample of a study of T-cell reconstitution after alpha-beta-depleted transplantation in children. TCRdb used MiXCR to reprocess the PCR reads, holding one entry per CDR3 protein. In the table there are under 300,000 distinct CDR3 sequences, around a tenth of which are singletons. Here the sequenced sample was peripheral blood, taken 180 days after TCRalphabeta/CD19-depleted stem cell transplant. These receptors all come from a male patient under 10 years old who had a stem cell transplant for chronic granulomatous disease, so the T cells may come from the graft donor. Both conserved end residues are part of each CDR3.

j_gene	v_gene	CDR3aa
TRBJ1-2	TRBV12-3/TRBV12-4	CASSPGQGNGYTF
TRBJ2-5	TRBV5-1	CASRKTQETQYF
TRBJ1-1	TRBV18	CASSPRGEAEAFF
TRBJ1-4	TRBV14	CASSQSSVGQLFF
TRBJ2-3	TRBV7-2	CASSRTSLGDTQYF
TRBJ2-2	TRBV7-8	CATTLRNTGELFF
TRBJ2-1	TRBV5-1	CASSDVGGLPVQFF
TRBJ1-4	TRBV4-1	CASSARDRGPTNEKLFF
TRBJ2-1	TRBV9	CASSAPMKGSEYNEQFF
TRBJ2-2	TRBV5-1	CASRPENWELFF
TRBJ2-1	TRBV7-8	CASSLGWGPRNNEQFF
TRBJ2-5	TRBV29-1	CSVEGRDQETQYF
TRBJ2-2	TRBV5-1	CASSYTSGVNTGELFF
TRBJ2-1	TRBV12-3/TRBV12-4	CASSSRSLGSGRWYNEQFF
TRBJ2-4	TRBV5-1	CASSLVGQGARDIQYF
TRBJ2-3	TRBV5-1	CASSLADGLNTDTQYF
TRBJ2-7	TRBV25-1	CASSETTGQGYEQYF
TRBJ2-5	TRBV25-1	CASSELGGQETQYF
TRBJ2-5	TRBV7-8	CASSLEAGVETQYF
TRBJ2-7	TRBV5-1	CTSSFHLAGGPGDEQYF
TRBJ2-2	TRBV7-9	CASTSAGAYTGELFF
TRBJ2-3	TRBV12-3/TRBV12-4	CASGAGNDKSDTQYF
TRBJ2-1	TRBV12-3/TRBV12-4	CASRRRLAGAENEQFF
TRBJ2-1	TRBV20-1	CSASREINEQFF
TRBJ2-7	TRBV12-3/TRBV12-4	CASSLRRGSYEQYF
TRBJ1-1	TRBV18	CASSPALNTEAFF
TRBJ2-7	TRBV4-1	CASSPFGGSHSYEQYF
TRBJ1-3	TRBV12-3/TRBV12-4	CASSGRSGNTIYF
TRBJ2-6	TRBV18	CASSPPPGAGNPSGANVLTF
TRBJ1-2	TRBV27	CASSFKGYDYGYTF
TRBJ2-2	TRBV11-2	CASTRIAGYLTGELFF
TRBJ2-1	TRBV5-1	CASSGREVNNEQFF
TRBJ2-7	TRBV5-1	CASSQPDRVYEQYF
TRBJ2-7	TRBV20-1	CSARDPETGGPPFSYEQYF
TRBJ2-3	TRBV12-3/TRBV12-4	CASSRADPVDTQYF
TRBJ2-1	TRBV12-3/TRBV12-4	CASMDRGVYNEQFF
TRBJ2-7	TRBV20-1	CSARLKRGSYEQYF
TRBJ1-1	TRBV20-1	CSARVLATAFF
TRBJ2-7	TRBV5-1	CASSLRGTETYEQYF
TRBJ1-5	TRBV18	CASSPLPGQDSNQPQHF
TRBJ1-1	TRBV29-1	CSGDRDTEAFF
TRBJ2-7	TRBV6-5	CASSYSGLAGGYYEQYF
TRBJ2-7	TRBV7-6	CASSAETGFYEQYF
TRBJ2-1	TRBV9	CASSVQAGALSGEQFF
TRBJ1-1	TRBV28	CASSLFGGPTEAFF
TRBJ2-2	TRBV5-1	CASSLANLNTGELFF
TRBJ2-7	TRBV4-2	CASSQDGSGPSYEQYF
TRBJ2-7	TRBV20-1	CSAHRGGATYEQYF
TRBJ2-7	TRBV10-3	CAIRTSGDEQYF
TRBJ2-7	TRBV29-1	CSVEASPGGRGYEQYF
TRBJ2-5	TRBV12-3/TRBV12-4	CASREGSDSQETQYF